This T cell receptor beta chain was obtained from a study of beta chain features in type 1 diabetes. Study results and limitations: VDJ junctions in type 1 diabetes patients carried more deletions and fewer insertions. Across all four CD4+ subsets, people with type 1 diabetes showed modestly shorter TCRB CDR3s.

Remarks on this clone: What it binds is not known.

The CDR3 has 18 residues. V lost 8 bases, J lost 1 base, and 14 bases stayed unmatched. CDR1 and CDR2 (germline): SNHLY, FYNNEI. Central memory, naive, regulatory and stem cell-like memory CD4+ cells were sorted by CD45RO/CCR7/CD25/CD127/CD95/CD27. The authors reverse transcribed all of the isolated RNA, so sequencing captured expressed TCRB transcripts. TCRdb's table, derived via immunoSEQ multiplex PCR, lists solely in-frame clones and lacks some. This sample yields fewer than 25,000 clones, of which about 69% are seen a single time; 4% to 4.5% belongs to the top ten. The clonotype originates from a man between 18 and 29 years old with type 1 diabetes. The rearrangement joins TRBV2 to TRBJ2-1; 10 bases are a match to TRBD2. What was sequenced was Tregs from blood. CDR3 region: CASYRRLAGSPSYNEQFF. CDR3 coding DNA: TGTGCCAGCTACCGGCGACTAGCGGGTAGCCCTTCCTACAATGAGCAGTTCTTC.